This TCR beta chain derives from a study of blood T cell repertoires in COVID-19. Study background: The samples span acute and convalescent COVID-19 from the United States, Italy and Spain.

Original processing methods: Quantification of nucleated cells was approximated via reference gene primer amplification. Profiling relied on immunoSEQ multiplex PCR, and the TCRdb table lists in-frame clones only, not all of them. D and trimming were read from the DNA, whereas the V and J calls and clone size are those reported in that table. This sample carries around 88,000 clones, 65% to 85% of them seen once, and the ten largest clones take about 10%. The CDR3 consists of 17 residues. With 4 bases removed from V and 3 bases from J, the gap between germline ends came to 18 bases. Germline CDR1 and CDR2: LGHNA and YSLEER.

The V and J genes are TRBV4-3 and TRBJ2-2, with TRBD1 as a possible D gene (5 bases). Sequencing input: peripheral blood. This clonotype was sampled from a woman of 80 years or more with acute or convalescent COVID-19. CDR3 nucleotide sequence: TGCGCCAGCAGCCGAAGACCCCTAGGGGAAGACACCGGGGAGCTGTTTTTT. As protein: CASSRRPLGEDTGELFF.